This TCR beta chain derives from a study of CD8+CD57+ T cells in acquired aplastic anemia. Genomic DNA provided the template from which TCR beta VDJ and CDR3 profiles were obtained. Each CDR3 protein is one row after TCRdb ran MiXCR on the reads. The table includes some 290,000 distinct CDR3 sequences, approximately 57% detected once. CDR3 size: 13 residues. The ends were cut back, 3 bases at V and 7 bases at J, with 16 bases in the middle. The germline V gene has CDR1 DFQATT and CDR2 SNEGSKA (reference sequence). This receptor was obtained from a human donor with severe aplastic anemia or a healthy control (not recorded which). Sequenced sample: sorted CD4+, CD8+, or CD8+CD57+ T cells (not recorded which) from PBMCs. This chain connects TRBV20-1 to TRBJ2-7; D is perhaps TRBD1 (6 bases). CDR3 sequence: CSARIPGAGEQYF. CDR3 bases: TGCAGTGCTAGGATCCCAGGGGCCGGGGAGCAGTACTTC.